Below, 25 T cell receptor beta chains from the same sample are listed, as sequenced in a study of T-cell reconstitution after alpha-beta-depleted transplantation in children. Unique molecular identifiers tagged the TCRbeta library. TCRdb redid the calling of the PCR reads with MiXCR, one entry per CDR3 protein. The sample yields 500,000 to 750,000 distinct CDR3 sequences, about an eighth seen once. Specimen: PBMCs, mostly from graft donor cells, collected 360 days after TCRalphabeta/CD19-depleted stem cell transplant. These receptors came from a male patient under 18 who had a stem cell transplant for acute myeloid leukemia, so the T cells may come from the graft donor.

A single count supports this clonotype. This sequence joins TRBV27 and TRBJ2-3; possible D gene TRBD2, 6 bases. Germline CDR1 reads MNHEY; CDR2 reads SMNVEV (reference sequence). The CDR3 contains 11 residues. Trimming left V 5 bases short and J 12 bases short, with 12 bases between. CDR3 coding DNA: TGTGCCAGCAGTCTACCGGGGGTTCAGTATTTT. It specifies CASSLPGVQYF.

This clonotype appeared a few times. V gene TRBV14 combines with J gene TRBJ2-3; no clear D gene. The CDR3 totals 15 residues. V was pared by 1 base and J by 4 bases, with 12 bases between. Germline V lookup: CDR1 SGHDN, CDR2 FVKESK. Here the CDR3 DNA reads TGTGCCAGCAGCCAAGCGACTCCCGGAGCAGATACGCAGTATTTT. This sequence encodes CASSQATPGADTQYF. Supplemented by reference TRBV14 and TRBJ2-3, the full variable domain reads EAGVTQFPSHSVIEKGQTVTLRCDPISGHDNLYWYRRVMGKEIKFLLHFVKESKQDESGMPNNRFLAERTGGTYSTLKVQPAELEDSGVYFCASSQATPGADTQYFGPGTRLTVL.

This chain links TRBV5-4 with TRBJ1-2; D gene ambiguous. CDR1 SGHNT and CDR2 YYREEE come from the germline V gene (reference sequence). Trimming removed 0 bases at V and 8 bases at J, with 14 bases between. The CDR3 sequence is 14 residues long. CDR3 region: CASSLEQRLGGYTF. CDR3 bases: TGTGCCAGCAGCTTGGAACAGAGGTTGGGAGGCTACACCTTC.

This clonotype was seen only a few times. V gene TRBV4-2 combines with J gene TRBJ2-7, with 12 positions matching TRBD2. V lost 0 bases, J lost 6 bases, and 6 bases stayed unmatched. Per germline, CDR1 LGHNA and CDR2 YNFKEQ. This CDR3 comprises 16 residues. The CDR3 nucleotides read TGTGCCAGCAGCCAAGATGCAGGACTAGCGGGAACCGAGCAGTACTTC. Translation gives CASSQDAGLAGTEQYF.

This clonotype appeared a few times. The chain is built from TRBV29-1 and TRBJ2-7; D remains ambiguous. Per germline, CDR1 SQVTM and CDR2 ANQGSEA. The CDR3 loop spans 16 amino acids. Trimming shortened V by 5 bases and J by 0 bases, and 20 bases separated the two germline ends. For the CDR3, the DNA is TGCAGCGTTCACGTCTTACAGAGACTGAGCTCCTACGAGCAGTACTTC. Translated: CSVHVLQRLSSYEQYF.

J is TRBJ2-2 and V is TRBV24-1; 9 nucleotides align to TRBD1. With 12 bases clipped from V and 3 bases from J, the junction kept 7 bases outside the gene matches. The length of the CDR3 is 14 residues. The germline V gene encodes CDR1 KGHDR and CDR2 SFDVKD. This CDR3 is CAATGGLDTGELFF. As DNA, the CDR3 is TGTGCCGCAACAGGGGGCTTGGACACCGGGGAGCTGTTTTTT.

This clonotype was seen at least ten times. The chain couples TRBV5-1 to TRBJ2-2, with D possibly matching TRBD1 (6 bases). From germline, CDR1 is SGHRS and CDR2 YFSETQ. The CDR3 runs to 16 residues. V lost 3 bases and J 6 bases, leaving 18 bases between the germline ends. CDR3 in amino acids: CASSWMVSGHSGELFF. CDR3 nucleotide sequence: TGCGCCAGCAGCTGGATGGTTTCGGGACATTCCGGGGAGCTGTTTTTT. The full variable domain, its missing parts supplied by reference TRBV5-1 and TRBJ2-2, is KAGVTQTPRYLIKTRGQQVTLSCSPISGHRSVSWYQQTPGQGLQFLFEYFSETQRNKGNFPGRFSGRQFSNSRSEMNVSTLELGDSALYLCASSWMVSGHSGELFFGEGSRLTVL.

This chain links TRBV25-1 with TRBJ2-5; 7 nucleotides align to TRBD1. Losses at the gene ends were 6 bases for V and 4 bases for J; bases not matched to a gene: 8. This CDR3 region has 14 residues. CDR1 and CDR2 from the germline V gene are MGHDK and SYGVNS. The CDR3 is CASSLGTAAETQYF. For the CDR3, the DNA is TGTGCCAGCAGCCTCGGGACAGCGGCAGAGACCCAGTACTTC.

This chain connects TRBV10-3 to TRBJ2-5; 12 bases line up with TRBD1. The CDR3 runs to 17 residues. Trimming at V came to 1 base and at J to 0 bases, leaving 3 bases not matched to a gene. The germline V gene has CDR1 ENHRY and CDR2 SYGVKD. The CDR3 DNA follows: TGTGCCATCAGTGAGTGGGGACAGGGGGCTAACCAAGAGACCCAGTACTTC. Residues: CAISEWGQGANQETQYF.

In this sample, this clonotype turned up many times. The chain combines TRBV6-6 with TRBJ2-5; possible D gene TRBD1, 6 bases. Germline CDR1 MNHNY, CDR2 SVGAGI (reference sequence). The CDR3 is 14 amino acids. Trimming stripped 5 bases from V and 5 bases from J, with 15 bases between. CDR3 residues: CASSPTGGGETQYF. For the CDR3, the DNA is TGTGCCAGCAGTCCGACAGGTGGCGGGGAGACCCAGTACTTC.

The rearrangement links TRBV27 to TRBJ2-5; 10 bases match TRBD1. V shed 3 bases and J 4 bases; nucleotides not matched to a gene: 5. Germline values: CDR1 MNHEY, CDR2 SMNVEV (reference sequence). CDR3 size: 15 residues. CDR3 residues: CASSLGQGLRETQYF. CDR3 nucleotide sequence: TGTGCCAGCAGTTTGGGACAGGGGCTGAGAGAGACCCAGTACTTC.

This clonotype was recorded a few times. This chain connects TRBV5-1 to TRBJ2-7, with D perhaps matching TRBD1 or TRBD2 (5 bases each). The CDR3 loop spans 17 amino acids. CDR1 and CDR2 (germline): SGHRS, YFSETQ. V was cut by 0 bases and J by 1 base, with 17 bases left in between. The CDR3: CASSLEPTGWRSYEQYF. As DNA, the CDR3 is TGCGCCAGCAGCTTGGAACCTACAGGCTGGAGGTCCTACGAGCAGTACTTC.

This chain connects TRBV20-1 to TRBJ2-3; 12 bases are a match to TRBD2. Unmatched junction bases numbered 10, after V lost 6 bases and J lost 0 bases. Germline assignment: CDR1 DFQATT and CDR2 SNEGSKA (reference sequence). CDR3 length: 17 residues. CDR3 nucleotides: TGCAGTGCAAAGATACATGGACTAGCGGGGAGCACAGATACGCAGTATTTT. As protein: CSAKIHGLAGSTDTQYF.

This clonotype was seen more than once but under ten times. V gene TRBV7-2 combines with J gene TRBJ2-4; 12 bases are a match to TRBD2. The germline V gene has CDR1 SGHTA and CDR2 FQGNSA. CDR3 size: 15 residues. J lost 6 bases, V lost 4 bases, and 4 bases had no gene match. In nucleotides, the CDR3 is TGTGCCAGCAGCTCAGGACTAGCGGGACTAAACATTCAGTACTTC. Its translation is CASSSGLAGLNIQYF.

The J gene is TRBJ2-7, the V gene TRBV5-1; TRBD1 matches 7 bases. Germline V gene sequence: CDR1 SGHRS, CDR2 YFSETQ. This CDR3 contains 15 residues. Trimming at V came to 4 bases and at J to 2 bases, leaving 9 bases not matched to a gene. In DNA form, the CDR3 reads TGCGCCAGCAGCATATTACAGGGGACCGCCTACGAGCAGTACTTC. Protein: CASSILQGTAYEQYF.

The chain recombines TRBV20-1 with TRBJ2-7, with 9 bases identical to TRBD1. The V gene end was trimmed by 7 bases and the J gene end by 0 bases; junction bases not matched to a gene: 10. This CDR3 has 15 amino acids. Germline V gene lookup returns CDR1 DFQATT and CDR2 SNEGSKA (reference sequence). The CDR3 nucleotides are TGCAGTGGGGGCCGGGGGACAGGGAGCTCCTACGAGCAGTACTTC. As protein: CSGGRGTGSSYEQYF.

This clonotype was found a few times. V is TRBV5-1 and J is TRBJ1-1; no clear D. This CDR3 region has 14 residues. V lost 0 bases and J lost 1, with 7 bases in between. The germline gives CDR1 SGHRS, CDR2 YFSETQ. The CDR3 loop reads CASSLEGWNTEAFF. The CDR3 DNA reads as TGCGCCAGCAGCTTGGAGGGATGGAACACTGAAGCTTTCTTT.

This clonotype occurred many times. The chain uses TRBV7-9 and TRBJ2-3; 8 bases map to TRBD2. The ends lost 1 base at V and 4 bases at J; junction bases unmatched: 4. Germline loops: CDR1 SEHNR, CDR2 FQNEAQ (reference sequence). The CDR3 extends over 15 amino acids. CDR3 in DNA: TGTGCCAGCAGCTTAGGAGCGGGAGTCGCAGATACGCAGTATTTT. Residues: CASSLGAGVADTQYF.

The chain employs TRBV20-1 and TRBJ2-7; 11 bases are shared with TRBD2. CDR3 length: 16 amino acids. J gave up 1 base and V 1 base, and 6 bases lay outside the gene matches. CDR1 is DFQATT and CDR2 is SNEGSKA in the germline V gene (reference sequence). The CDR3 loop reads CSARAPGLAGSYEQYF. The CDR3 nucleotides read TGCAGTGCTAGAGCCCCCGGACTAGCGGGTTCCTACGAGCAGTACTTC.

This chain joins TRBV4-2 and TRBJ2-5; D not certain. V lost 0 bases and J lost 3, with 8 bases in between. Per germline, CDR1 LGHNA and CDR2 YNFKEQ. The length of the CDR3 is 14 residues. The CDR3 loop is CASSQDIGEETQYF. CDR3 coding DNA: TGTGCCAGCAGCCAAGATATTGGCGAAGAGACCCAGTACTTC.

V gene TRBV6-2 or TRBV6-3 combines with J gene TRBJ2-7; no clear D gene. The CDR3 is 12 residues long. The V and J ends lost 4 bases and 2 bases respectively, with 6 bases between them. Germline V gene sequence: CDR1 MNHEY, CDR2 SVGEGT. CDR3 coding DNA: TGTGCCAGCAGTTTTGTAGCCTACGAGCAGTACTTC. Translation gives CASSFVAYEQYF.

V is TRBV6-2 or TRBV6-3 and J is TRBJ2-7, with TRBD2 as a possible D gene (6 bases). V was trimmed by 0 bases and J by 3 bases, leaving 9 bases between them. The germline V gene has CDR1 MNHEY and CDR2 SVGEGT. The CDR3 length is 14 residues. As DNA, the CDR3 is TGTGCCAGCAGTTACTCCCCGGGACTCTACGAGCAGTACTTC. It encodes CASSYSPGLYEQYF.

This clonotype was picked up a small number of times. The rearrangement links TRBV5-1 to TRBJ2-7; the D gene is possibly TRBD1 (5 bases). The ends were cut back, 6 bases at V and 6 bases at J, with 22 bases in the middle. The CDR3 spans 15 residues. Germline V gives CDR1 SGHRS, CDR2 YFSETQ. The CDR3 here is CASTIGHSEQAEQYF. CDR3 nucleotides: TGCGCCAGCACAATTGGCCATTCCGAACAGGCCGAGCAGTACTTC.

The genes are TRBV7-9 and TRBJ2-5, with 8 bases aligning to TRBD2. V shed 6 bases, J shed 3 bases, and the junction held 6 bases outside the gene matches. CDR3 length equals 14 residues. In germline, CDR1 is SEHNR, CDR2 FQNEAQ (reference sequence). The CDR3 nucleotides are TGTGCCAGCAGTTCCCGGGGGGGCGAAGAGACCCAGTACTTC. This translates into CASSSRGGEETQYF.

This clonotype was observed a few times. The genes are TRBV10-3 and TRBJ2-7; 10 bases are shared with TRBD1. The germline CDR1 and CDR2 sequences are ENHRY and SYGVKD. The CDR3 length is 15 residues. J gave up 5 bases and V 1 base, and 5 bases lay outside the gene matches. DNA for the CDR3: TGTGCCATCAGTGAGTTCCGGGACAGGGGACACGAGCAGTACTTC. The encoded protein is CAISEFRDRGHEQYF.